What follows describes a single T cell receptor (beta chain). This specimen comes from a study of cytomegalovirus exposure and HLA in healthy donors. V was cut by 5 bases and J by 3 bases, with 14 bases left in between. CDR1 is MNHEY and CDR2 is SMNVEV in the germline V gene (reference sequence). CDR3 size: 14 residues. The PCR employed 60 Vbeta primers together with 13 Jbeta primers. Some clones are missing from TCRdb's copy, which holds only in-frame ones; the method was immunoSEQ multiplex PCR. This table holds roughly 98,000 clones, 60% to 75% found once. The gene calls are TRBV27 and TRBJ2-7; D gene unclear. This receptor was taken from a woman in her seventies in good health and CMV-seropositive. Input material: PBMCs. CDR3: CASSLSHLSYEQYF. The CDR3 bases are TGTGCCAGCAGTCTCTCCCACCTAAGCTACGAGCAGTACTTC.